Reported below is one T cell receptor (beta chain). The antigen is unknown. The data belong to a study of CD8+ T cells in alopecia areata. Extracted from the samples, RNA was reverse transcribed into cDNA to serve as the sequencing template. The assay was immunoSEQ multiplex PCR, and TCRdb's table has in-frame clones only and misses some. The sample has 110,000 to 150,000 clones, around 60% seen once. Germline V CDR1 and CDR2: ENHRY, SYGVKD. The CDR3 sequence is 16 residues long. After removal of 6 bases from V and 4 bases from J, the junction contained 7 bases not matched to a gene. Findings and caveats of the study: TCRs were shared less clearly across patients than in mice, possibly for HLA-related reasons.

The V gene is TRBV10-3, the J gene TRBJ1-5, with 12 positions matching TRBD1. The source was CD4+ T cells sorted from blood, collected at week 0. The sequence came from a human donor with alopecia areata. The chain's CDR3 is CAISGTGGSGNQPQHF. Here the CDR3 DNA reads TGTGCCATCAGCGGGACAGGGGGCTCAGGTAATCAGCCCCAGCATTTT.